This T cell receptor (beta chain) was retrieved from a study of cytomegalovirus exposure and HLA in healthy donors (dated by TCRdb to the late 2010s). At the level of the whole study: An earlier analysis of around 600 of the donors reported roughly 300 Gb of sequence data and some 120 million unique TCR beta sequences from some 180 million T cells. About 300 gigabases of sequencing data and around 80 million unique TCR sequences made up an early release that covered approximately 650 HLA-typed donors. Among the roughly 370 genotyped donors, under 90% belonged to the genetic ancestry cluster associated with self-reported Caucasian donors. The study aimed to test whether cataloging public T cell receptors could reveal signatures of past pathogen exposure. The T cell repertoires of around 730 subjects were profiled by immunosequencing and related to cytomegalovirus serostatus. Besides the first cohort of under 700 subjects, a separate validation cohort made up of over 100 different subjects was used. To predict cytomegalovirus infection status, the study brought together high-throughput TCR immunosequencing, statistical association of individual TCRs with disease status, and machine learning. A later analysis re-analyzed previously published TCR beta repertoires from roughly 630 donors and added high-resolution HLA genotyping to study TCR occurrence patterns. Rather than drawing on any new phenotypic data, the later analysis identified candidate immune exposures from TCR beta sequences and the way those sequences occurred across donors. An earlier analysis of around 580 of the donors used high-throughput TCR beta sequencing to judge whether each TCR beta V gene segment behaved as functional or pseudogenic. Alongside the repertoire data, information on donor age, sex, ethnicity and CMV serostatus was compiled. Genome-wide SNP genotypes for about three fifths of the roughly 670 donors were used in a later genetic analysis, which treated that subset as a discovery cohort. All discovery cohort repertoires had been generated using a single sequencing platform. Both class I and class II loci were covered by HLA typing, at four-digit resolution. Typing coverage differed by locus: A, B, C, DRB1 and DQB1 were typed in about 620-630 donors, DQA1 in about 500, DPA1 in around 610, and DPB1 in 400 to 480. Because of strong linkage in the cohort, four to six DR-DQ haplotypes were treated as single units for association and clustering. Across approximately 400 genotyped donors of the cohort, an average of roughly 250,000 unique TCR beta nucleotide sequences per donor were sequenced, and around 19% of those sequences were non-productive. Beyond this particular receptor, the publication reports: A total of 150 or so TCR beta chains were listed by the study as associated with cytomegalovirus. CMV serostatus was the only immune exposure information available for the cohort. The cohort was sequenced for TCR beta chains only, and without alpha or paired-chain data the features that could be detected were limited. A few of the identified cytomegalovirus-associated TCR beta chains were confirmed in vitro to be specific for cytomegalovirus antigens. A cluster of highly shared sequence variants was judged likely to be a technical artifact of the sequencing pipeline. Several of the top co-occurrence clusters appeared to be linked to parvovirus B19, influenza, CMV and Epstein-Barr virus, according to a later analysis. In a later analysis, most CMV-associated TCR beta chains were found to appear HLA-restricted, with HLA associations seemingly driven largely by CMV exposure. In a later analysis, some 18,000 TCR beta sequences were associated with specific HLA alleles at a false discovery rate of 0.05. The classifier was reported to diagnose cytomegalovirus status with high specificity and sensitivity in both the original cohort and the validation cohort. Across donors, most TCR sequences were observed very rarely, whereas some public TCRs were present in many individuals. A further reported finding was that TCR beta sequences accurately predicted the HLA-A and HLA-B alleles for most subjects in the first cohort. Strong co-occurrence of HLA alleles, especially DR and DQ, made assigning TCR associations to individual alleles difficult. Because some donors lacked HLA typing at each locus, the association tests relied only on the typed subset. An earlier analysis of approximately 600 of the donors showed that most TCR beta V segments appeared in productive rearrangements either about 87% or about 30% of the time, which broadly matched IMGT annotations. Some 16 rarely observed V segments, including chromosome 9 orphons, were excluded from the earlier analysis of several hundred of the donors because counts were too low. Correlated functional status among segregating V segments might reflect linkage disequilibrium, but an unknown experimental factor could not be ruled out. The authors suggested that the approach could potentially be generalized to other disease states and immunological phenotypes. A later analysis found that HLA-associated TCR beta chains were more clonally expanded and had lower generation probabilities than equally common non-associated chains. In a later genetic analysis, a missense DCLRE1C variant was associated with V-gene and J-gene trimming of TCR beta chains, and the association was replicated in an independent cohort. The presence/absence analyses assumed that sequencing depth was roughly uniform across donors, and that assumption may not be true. Some IMGT-functional V segments, including TRBV6-2 and TRBV6-3, could not be told apart with the 87-base-pair reads, so those segments were excluded. A later analysis found that TCR association rates varied across HLA loci, with DRB1 alleles showing the most associated TCRs and HLA-C alleles the fewest. A later genetic analysis reported fewer N-insertions in productive TCRs among donors in an Asian-associated ancestry cluster than the approximately 670-donor mean.

This clone has only a few counts. Its antigen is still unknown. Per-base qualities were not stored, and no clone one base away is much larger. The protocol used for the library was the immunoSEQ multiplex PCR assay. A mixture of 60 forward primers for TCR Vbeta segments and 13 reverse primers for TCR Jbeta segments was used in the multiplex PCR. Amplification of the CDR3 region of rearranged TCR beta genes was performed with a multiplex PCR assay on genomic DNA. Amplified TCR beta libraries were sequenced as 87-base-pair reads on the Illumina HiSeq System. Per the authors' processing: Across the 700 or so repertoires, a later analysis counted tens of millions of unique TCR beta chains, roughly 11 million of which were shared by at least two donors. Raw reads were error-corrected and collapsed into unique sequences by a nearest-neighbor algorithm in which closely related sequences were merged to remove PCR and sequencing errors. CDR3 sequences were aligned to IMGT reference sequences to assign V, D and J gene segments. Each retained sequence needed at least a six-nucleotide match to both a V gene segment and a J gene segment. A rearrangement counted as productive if the CDR3 had no stop codons and remained in frame with V and J, and every other rearrangement counted as non-productive. CDR3 was defined according to IMGT convention as the region running from the second conserved V-encoded cysteine to the conserved J-encoded phenylalanine. In an earlier analysis of around 600 of the donors, sequences lacking an unambiguous match to a single V gene segment were excluded. An earlier analysis of 587 of the donors classified V segments as functional when productive rearrangements were above 56.7% and as segregating when the standard deviation between donors was above 5%. A statistical classification framework was built for diagnosing cytomegalovirus status from the catalog of TCR beta chain sequences. A later analysis assigned V and J genes by comparing TCR nucleotide sequences with IMGT/GENE-DB human TR gene sequences. In a later analysis, CDR3 sequences and most-parsimonious VDJ recombination scenarios were assigned using the TCRdist pipeline. In a later analysis, each TCR beta chain was defined by its CDR3 amino acid sequence together with its V-gene family, and reads without a unique V-gene family were excluded. In a later analysis, several hundred highly shared, low-generation-probability nucleotide sequences were removed to address suspected cross-contamination and a sequencing artifact. In a later analysis, a clonal expansion index for each public chain was calculated from normalized within-repertoire ranks of inferred template counts. In a later analysis, generation probabilities were computed with a VDJ recombination model fitted to out-of-frame rearrangements, and the resulting probabilities were checked against IGoR. In a later analysis, TCR-TCR, TCR-HLA and TCR-CMV co-occurrence was scored with hypergeometric tests, and a repertoire-size bias correction was applied to TCR pairs. False discovery rates were estimated in a later analysis by permuting HLA or CMV assignments 20 times. A later analysis grouped co-occurring TCRs with DBSCAN, adding TCRdist sequence similarity when clustering within HLA-allele-positive subsets. Repertoires with fewer than 30,000 or more than 120,000 public chains, plus five repertoires with anomalous nucleotide sharing, were excluded from co-occurrence clustering. TCRdb retrieved this table from immuneACCESS and kept in-frame rearrangements only. Not all clones are present; in checked studies, unresolved V genes account for under half, and no reason is known for the remainder. That table is the source of V, J and clone size, and D and trimming were worked out from the DNA. The sample table records fewer than 150,000 clones; approximately 80% of these occur just once. The ten most abundant clones make up about 5.4% of the sample.

Measured from the cysteine to the phenylalanine, the CDR3 is 16 residues long. Of all the DNA, just the CDR3 is kept, 48 bases in frame from base 1. Via the germline V gene (reference sequence), CDR1 is GTSNPN and CDR2 SVGIG. Trimming accounts for 4 bases at V and 1 base at J, while the number of junction bases matched to no gene is 8. In total, roughly 670 healthy bone marrow donors made up the cohort. At the time of sampling, every cohort member was nominally healthy, though immune exposures that went unrecorded were likely present. The donor tested CMV seropositive, placing the donor among the 290 or so seropositive members of the cohort. Each donor provided a peripheral blood sample, and peripheral blood mononuclear cells were used for TCR beta sequencing. The Qiagen DNeasy Blood Extraction Kit was used to extract genomic DNA from the blood cell samples.

Material for sequencing was PBMCs. The sequence links TRBV30 to TRBJ1-1; the central 11 bases match TRBD1. This sequence was found in a woman in her twenties or thirties in good health and CMV-seropositive. The CDR3 region: CAWNPPGTGGNTEAFF. The DNA sequence follows: TGTGCCTGGAACCCTCCCGGGACAGGGGGGAACACTGAAGCTTTCTTT.